This T cell receptor beta chain was retrieved from a study of blood T cells in healthy people across ages. Study information: Per two T cells, template switching captured roughly one barcoded beta molecule.

A sample-barcoded 5' primer and a J-beta primer mix were used in a second PCR of roughly 6 to 11 cycles. In TCRdb, the 5' RACE reads were re-called with MiXCR into one record per CDR3 protein. The sample lists about 1.6 million distinct CDR3 sequences, about 35% occurring once. Notes on this clonotype: Its specificity is not known. This may come from a read error, since a much larger clone is one base off.

Notes on the study in general: Getting older went along with TCR beta diversity per million T cells dropping roughly linearly. The unknown donor CMV status may have confounded expanded clonotype changes. A greater number of naive CD4+ cells and higher diversity distinguished long-lived donors from aged donors.

Material for sequencing was blood. The TCR comes from a woman younger than 45 in good health.

The CDR3 protein is CSVEDYYNEQFF. CDR3 coding DNA: TGCAGCGTTGAGGACTACTACAATGAGCAGTTCTTC. This chain uses TRBV29-1 with TRBJ2-1; possible D gene TRBD2, 6 bases. The CDR3 sequence is 12 residues long. Germline CDR1 is SQVTM and CDR2 is ANQGSEA. Trimming left V 3 bases short and J 3 bases short, with 6 bases between.